The source of this TCR beta chain is a study of T cell responses to AZD1222 COVID-19 vaccine. Study-wide points: The span of vaccine-associated CD4 TCRs extended across spike, with dominance at 160-218 and 743-854. Close to half of all spike-specific TCRs reportedly target regions of the variants that are unmutated. The repertoires were collected only after the peak T cell response.

Libraries were prepared by immunoSEQ multiplex PCR; TCRdb keeps only in-frame clonotypes and omits some of them. The sample records roughly 130,000 clones, roughly 90% being singletons. To note about this clone: The antigen remains undetermined.

V was cut by 3 bases and J by 5 bases, with 10 bases left in between. The V gene's germline CDR1 is LGHDT and CDR2 YNNKEL (reference sequence). The CDR3 is 13 amino acids. This specimen consisted of peripheral blood, obtained on day 0 of AZD1222 vaccination. The chain couples TRBV3-1 (or the pseudogene TRBV3-2) to TRBJ1-1; no clear D. The receptor comes from an adult in good health. The CDR3 spells CASSHRSETEAFF. DNA of the CDR3: TGTGCCAGCAGCCATCGGTCCGAAACTGAAGCTTTCTTT.